Listed below are T cell receptor beta chains from one sample, sequenced in a study of blood T cell repertoires in COVID-19. This table comes from immunoSEQ multiplex PCR, and its TCRdb copy is limited to in-frame clones, with some not included. This table has 45,000 to 55,000 clones, around nine tenths appearing once. Sample: peripheral blood. These receptors all come from a woman between 35 and 50 years old with active COVID-19. The CDR3 runs from the conserved cysteine through the conserved F or W. Fields, in order: clone size, J gene, V gene, D gene, CDR3 protein, CDR3 DNA. D genes are given only for firm matches. Not all rows give a size; the values are once, few, many and, for expanded clones, a class.

clone size: -; J gene: TRBJ1-6; V gene: TRBV2; D gene: -; CDR3 protein: CASIRTGQLGSPLHF; CDR3 DNA: TGTGCCAGCATCCGAACAGGGCAGTTGGGTTCACCCCTCCACTTT
clone size: -; J gene: TRBJ2-3; V gene: TRBV7-2; D gene: -; CDR3 protein: CASSLLNGGDTQYF; CDR3 DNA: TGTGCCAGCAGCTTACTTAACGGGGGAGATACGCAGTATTTT
clone size: -; J gene: TRBJ2-7; V gene: TRBV7-2; D gene: -; CDR3 protein: CASSLAGLPSYEQYF; CDR3 DNA: TGTGCCAGCAGCTTAGCGGGACTCCCTTCCTACGAGCAGTACTTC
clone size: -; J gene: TRBJ2-3; V gene: TRBV2; D gene: TRBD2; CDR3 protein: CASSERGGSLDTQYF; CDR3 DNA: TGTGCCAGCAGCGAGCGGGGGGGGTCTCTAGATACGCAGTATTTT
clone size: once; J gene: TRBJ2-3; V gene: TRBV7-6; D gene: TRBD1; CDR3 protein: CASSLDRGKTDTQYF; CDR3 DNA: TGTGCCAGCAGCCTCGACAGGGGTAAGACAGATACGCAGTATTTT
clone size: once; J gene: TRBJ1-4; V gene: TRBV9; D gene: TRBD1; CDR3 protein: CASSPGQGVVQRKLFF; CDR3 DNA: TGTGCCAGCAGCCCTGGACAGGGGGTTGTCCAAAGAAAACTGTTTTTT
clone size: -; J gene: TRBJ1-5; V gene: TRBV5-6; D gene: TRBD1; CDR3 protein: CASSGFRDRGRSGNQPQHF; CDR3 DNA: TGTGCCAGCAGCGGATTCCGGGACAGGGGGAGATCAGGCAATCAGCCCCAGCATTTT
clone size: -; J gene: TRBJ1-1; V gene: TRBV3-1/TRBV3-2; D gene: -; CDR3 protein: CASSPRQLNTEAFF; CDR3 DNA: TGTGCCAGCAGCCCGAGACAGTTGAACACTGAAGCTTTCTTT
clone size: -; J gene: TRBJ2-4; V gene: TRBV4-3; D gene: -; CDR3 protein: CASSQDPATKNIQYF; CDR3 DNA: TGCGCCAGCAGCCAAGATCCCGCTACCAAAAACATTCAGTACTTC
clone size: -; J gene: TRBJ1-1; V gene: TRBV5-6; D gene: TRBD1; CDR3 protein: CASSSWDSPMNTEAFF; CDR3 DNA: TGTGCCAGCAGCTCTTGGGACAGTCCAATGAACACTGAAGCTTTCTTT
clone size: once; J gene: TRBJ1-5; V gene: TRBV6-2/TRBV6-3; D gene: TRBD1; CDR3 protein: CASSVPPGQGGQPQHF; CDR3 DNA: TGTGCCAGCAGCGTACCGCCGGGACAGGGGGGTCAGCCCCAGCATTTT
clone size: -; J gene: TRBJ1-2; V gene: TRBV7-6; D gene: -; CDR3 protein: CASSPESANYGYTF; CDR3 DNA: TGTGCCAGCAGCCCCGAGAGCGCTAACTATGGCTACACCTTC
clone size: -; J gene: TRBJ1-1; V gene: TRBV7-9; D gene: -; CDR3 protein: CASSLLGPEAFF; CDR3 DNA: TGTGCCAGCAGCTTACTTGGCCCTGAAGCTTTCTTT
clone size: -; J gene: TRBJ1-1; V gene: TRBV5-1; D gene: -; CDR3 protein: CASSFSLNTEAFF; CDR3 DNA: TGCGCCAGCAGCTTCAGTTTGAACACTGAAGCTTTCTTT
clone size: few; J gene: TRBJ2-1; V gene: TRBV7-2; D gene: TRBD2; CDR3 protein: CASSLERGGRNEQFF; CDR3 DNA: TGTGCCAGCAGCTTAGAGCGGGGGGGCAGGAATGAGCAGTTCTTC
clone size: -; J gene: TRBJ1-4; V gene: TRBV29-1; D gene: TRBD1; CDR3 protein: CSVRTGTAGTNEKLFF; CDR3 DNA: TGCAGCGTGCGGACCGGGACAGCAGGAACTAATGAAAAACTGTTTTTT